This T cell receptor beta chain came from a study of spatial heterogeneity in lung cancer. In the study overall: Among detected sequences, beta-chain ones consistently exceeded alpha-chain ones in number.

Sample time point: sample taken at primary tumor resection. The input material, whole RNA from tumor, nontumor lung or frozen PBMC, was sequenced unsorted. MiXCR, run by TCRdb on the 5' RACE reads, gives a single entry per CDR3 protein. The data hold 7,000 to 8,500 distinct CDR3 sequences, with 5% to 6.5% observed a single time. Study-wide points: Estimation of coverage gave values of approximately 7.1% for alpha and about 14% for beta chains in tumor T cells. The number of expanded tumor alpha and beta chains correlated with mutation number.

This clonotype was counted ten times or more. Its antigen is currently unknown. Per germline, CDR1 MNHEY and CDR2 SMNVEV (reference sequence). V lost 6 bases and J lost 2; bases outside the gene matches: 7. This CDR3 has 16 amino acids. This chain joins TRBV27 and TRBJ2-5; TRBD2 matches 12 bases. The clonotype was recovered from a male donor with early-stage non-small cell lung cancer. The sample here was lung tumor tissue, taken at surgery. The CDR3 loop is CASSTPGLAGQETQYF. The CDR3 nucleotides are TGTGCCAGCAGCACTCCGGGACTAGCGGGTCAAGAGACCCAGTACTTC.